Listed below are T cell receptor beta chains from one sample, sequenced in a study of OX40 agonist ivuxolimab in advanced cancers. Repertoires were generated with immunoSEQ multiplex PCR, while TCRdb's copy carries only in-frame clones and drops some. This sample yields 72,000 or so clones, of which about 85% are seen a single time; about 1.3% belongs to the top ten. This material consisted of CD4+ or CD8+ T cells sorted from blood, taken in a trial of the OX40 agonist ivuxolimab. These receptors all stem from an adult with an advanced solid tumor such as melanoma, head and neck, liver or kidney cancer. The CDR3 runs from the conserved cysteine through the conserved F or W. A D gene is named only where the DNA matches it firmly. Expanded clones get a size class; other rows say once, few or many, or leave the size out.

CDR3 protein: CASSLGGNYGYTF
clone size: few
J gene: TRBJ1-2
D gene: NA
V gene: TRBV7-2

CDR3 protein: CASTGSSYNEQFF
clone size: NA
J gene: TRBJ2-1
D gene: NA
V gene: TRBV12-5

CDR3 protein: CASSLEQGYEQYF
clone size: few
J gene: TRBJ2-7
D gene: TRBD1
V gene: TRBV6-4

CDR3 protein: CASSWGQGLRAQYF
clone size: NA
J gene: TRBJ2-5
D gene: TRBD1
V gene: TRBV5-6

CDR3 protein: CASSLGPGESETQYF
clone size: NA
J gene: TRBJ2-5
D gene: NA
V gene: TRBV7-2

CDR3 protein: CASSPSQGGHGYTF
clone size: NA
J gene: TRBJ1-2
D gene: NA
V gene: TRBV7-2

CDR3 protein: CASSPRGRAGGGEAFF
clone size: NA
J gene: TRBJ1-1
D gene: TRBD1
V gene: TRBV19

CDR3 protein: CASSPLGGLNTEAFF
clone size: once
J gene: TRBJ1-1
D gene: NA
V gene: TRBV7-9

CDR3 protein: CASRITGGITGELFF
clone size: NA
J gene: TRBJ2-2
D gene: TRBD1
V gene: TRBV28

CDR3 protein: CASSPGQLPQPQHF
clone size: NA
J gene: TRBJ1-5
D gene: NA
V gene: TRBV7-8

CDR3 protein: CASSVATGGGAGTGELFF
clone size: NA
J gene: TRBJ2-2
D gene: TRBD2
V gene: TRBV9

CDR3 protein: CASNSGEPNEQYF
clone size: NA
J gene: NA
D gene: NA
V gene: TRBV28

CDR3 protein: CASASGGYGYTF
clone size: once
J gene: TRBJ1-2
D gene: NA
V gene: TRBV9

CDR3 protein: CASSYSPSFVEKLFF
clone size: NA
J gene: TRBJ1-4
D gene: NA
V gene: TRBV6-6

CDR3 protein: CASSLTGNLNTEAFF
clone size: NA
J gene: TRBJ1-1
D gene: NA
V gene: TRBV6-4

CDR3 protein: CATSIAPRGPPYNSPLHF
clone size: NA
J gene: TRBJ1-6
D gene: TRBD1
V gene: TRBV15

CDR3 protein: CASSLKLAGGNEQFF
clone size: NA
J gene: TRBJ2-1
D gene: TRBD2
V gene: TRBV27

CDR3 protein: CASSSFLGFPRDSNQPQHF
clone size: NA
J gene: TRBJ1-5
D gene: NA
V gene: TRBV7-8

CDR3 protein: CASSSGSIGVETQYF
clone size: NA
J gene: TRBJ2-5
D gene: NA
V gene: TRBV7-9

CDR3 protein: CASSRGQGSSYEQYF
clone size: NA
J gene: TRBJ2-7
D gene: TRBD1
V gene: TRBV6-5

CDR3 protein: CASSLVQTGQLRNTEAFF
clone size: NA
J gene: TRBJ1-1
D gene: NA
V gene: TRBV5-1

CDR3 protein: CASSLGTSGSETQYF
clone size: NA
J gene: TRBJ2-5
D gene: TRBD2
V gene: TRBV5-1

CDR3 protein: CASSYDREAFF
clone size: NA
J gene: TRBJ1-1
D gene: NA
V gene: TRBV7-9

CDR3 protein: CASSATSGSSYNEQFF
clone size: NA
J gene: TRBJ2-1
D gene: TRBD2
V gene: TRBV4-2

CDR3 protein: CSVGTGLNEQYF
clone size: NA
J gene: TRBJ2-7
D gene: TRBD1
V gene: TRBV29-1

CDR3 protein: CASSEDRDSYEQYF
clone size: NA
J gene: TRBJ2-7
D gene: NA
V gene: TRBV2

CDR3 protein: CASSQELVGGQFF
clone size: NA
J gene: TRBJ2-1
D gene: NA
V gene: TRBV4-3

CDR3 protein: CASSSTGGRETQYF
clone size: NA
J gene: TRBJ2-5
D gene: TRBD1
V gene: TRBV18

CDR3 protein: CASSPRAVNTGELFF
clone size: NA
J gene: TRBJ2-2
D gene: NA
V gene: TRBV7-9

CDR3 protein: CASSTRLAGASDTQYF
clone size: NA
J gene: TRBJ2-3
D gene: TRBD2
V gene: TRBV7-2

CDR3 protein: CASSQDQQSNEAFF
clone size: few
J gene: TRBJ1-1
D gene: NA
V gene: TRBV4-3